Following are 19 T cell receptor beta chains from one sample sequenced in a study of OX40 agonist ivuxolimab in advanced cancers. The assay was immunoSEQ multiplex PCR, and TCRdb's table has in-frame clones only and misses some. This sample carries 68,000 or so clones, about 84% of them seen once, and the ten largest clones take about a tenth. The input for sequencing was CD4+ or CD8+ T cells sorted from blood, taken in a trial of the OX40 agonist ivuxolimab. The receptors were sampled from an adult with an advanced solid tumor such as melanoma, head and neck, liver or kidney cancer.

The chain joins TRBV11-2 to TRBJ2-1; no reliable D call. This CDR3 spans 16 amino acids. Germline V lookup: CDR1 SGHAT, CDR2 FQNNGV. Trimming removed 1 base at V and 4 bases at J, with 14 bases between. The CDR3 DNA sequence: TGTGCCAGCAGCTTAGTCAGCCCCGTGGCGTACAATGAGCAGTTCTTC. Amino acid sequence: CASSLVSPVAYNEQFF.

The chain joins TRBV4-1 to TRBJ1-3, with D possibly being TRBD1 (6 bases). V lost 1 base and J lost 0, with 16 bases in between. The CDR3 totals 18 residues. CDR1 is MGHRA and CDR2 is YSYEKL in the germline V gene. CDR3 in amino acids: CASSQVGKGQTSGNTIYF. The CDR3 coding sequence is TGCGCCAGCAGCCAAGTGGGGAAGGGACAAACCTCTGGAAACACCATATATTTT.

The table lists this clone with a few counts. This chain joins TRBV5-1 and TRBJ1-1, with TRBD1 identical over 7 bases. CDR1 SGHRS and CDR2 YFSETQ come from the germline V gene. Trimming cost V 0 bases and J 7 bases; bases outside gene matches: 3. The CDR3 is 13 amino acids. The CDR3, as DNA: TGCGCCAGCAGCTTGGGGACAGGTGGTGAAGCTTTCTTT. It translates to CASSLGTGGEAFF.

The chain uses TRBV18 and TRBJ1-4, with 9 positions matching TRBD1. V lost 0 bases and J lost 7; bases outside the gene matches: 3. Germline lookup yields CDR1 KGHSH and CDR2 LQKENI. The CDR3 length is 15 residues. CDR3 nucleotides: TGTGCCAGCTCACCACCGGGACAGGGAGGTGAAAAACTGTTTTTT. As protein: CASSPPGQGGEKLFF.

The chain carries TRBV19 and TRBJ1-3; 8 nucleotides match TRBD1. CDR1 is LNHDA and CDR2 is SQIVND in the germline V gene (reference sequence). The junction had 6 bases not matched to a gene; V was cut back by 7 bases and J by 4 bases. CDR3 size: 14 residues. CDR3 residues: CASTDRGRGNTIYF. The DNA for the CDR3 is TGTGCCAGTACCGACAGGGGACGCGGAAACACCATATATTTT.

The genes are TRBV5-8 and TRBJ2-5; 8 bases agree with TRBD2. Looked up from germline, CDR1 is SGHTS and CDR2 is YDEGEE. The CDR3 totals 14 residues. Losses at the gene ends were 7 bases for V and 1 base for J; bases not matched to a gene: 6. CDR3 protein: CASGAGGIQETQYF. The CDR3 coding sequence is TGTGCCAGCGGGGCGGGGGGTATCCAAGAGACCCAGTACTTC. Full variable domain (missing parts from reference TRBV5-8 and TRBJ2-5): EAGVTQSPTHLIKTRGQQATLRCSPISGHTSVYWYQQALGLGLQFLLWYDEGEERNRGNFPPRFSGRQFPNYSSELNVNALELEDSALYLCASGAGGIQETQYFGPGTRLLVL.

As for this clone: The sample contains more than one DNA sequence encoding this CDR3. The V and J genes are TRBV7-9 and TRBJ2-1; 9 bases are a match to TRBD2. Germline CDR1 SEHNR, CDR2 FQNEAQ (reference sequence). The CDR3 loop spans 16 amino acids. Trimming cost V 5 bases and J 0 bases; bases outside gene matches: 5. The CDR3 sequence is CASSGRSGSSYNEQFF. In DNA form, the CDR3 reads TGTGCCAGCAGCGGGCGTAGCGGGAGCTCCTACAATGAGCAGTTCTTC. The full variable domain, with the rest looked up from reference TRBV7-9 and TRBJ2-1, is DTGVSQNPRHKITKRGQNVTFRCDPISEHNRLYWYRQTLGQGPEFLTYFQNEAQLEKSRLLSDRFSAERPKGSFSTLEIQRTEQGDSAMYLCASSGRSGSSYNEQFFGPGTRLTVL.

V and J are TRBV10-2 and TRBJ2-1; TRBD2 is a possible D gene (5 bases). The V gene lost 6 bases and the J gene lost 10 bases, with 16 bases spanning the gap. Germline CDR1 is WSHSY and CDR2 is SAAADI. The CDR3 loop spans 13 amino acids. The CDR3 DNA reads TGCGCCAGCAGAAACCGGAGTCCGGGGGAGCAGTTCTTC. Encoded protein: CASRNRSPGEQFF.

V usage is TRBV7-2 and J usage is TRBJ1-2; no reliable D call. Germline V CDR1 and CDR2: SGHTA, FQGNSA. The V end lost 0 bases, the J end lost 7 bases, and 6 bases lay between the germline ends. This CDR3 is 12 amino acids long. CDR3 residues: CASSLAEGGYTF. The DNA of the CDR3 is TGTGCCAGCAGCTTAGCTGAGGGTGGCTACACCTTC.

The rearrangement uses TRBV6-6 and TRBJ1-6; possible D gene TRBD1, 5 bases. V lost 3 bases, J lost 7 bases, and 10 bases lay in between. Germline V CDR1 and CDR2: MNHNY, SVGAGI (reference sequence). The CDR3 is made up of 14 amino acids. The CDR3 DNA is TGTGCCAGCAGTTATTGGGACCCAAATTCACCCCTCCACTTT. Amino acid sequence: CASSYWDPNSPLHF.

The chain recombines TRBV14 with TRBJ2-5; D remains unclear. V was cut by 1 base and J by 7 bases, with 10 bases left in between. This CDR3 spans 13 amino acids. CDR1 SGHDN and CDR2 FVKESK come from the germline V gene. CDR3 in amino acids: CASSQVEVGTQYF. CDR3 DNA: TGTGCCAGCAGCCAAGTTGAGGTCGGGACCCAGTACTTC.

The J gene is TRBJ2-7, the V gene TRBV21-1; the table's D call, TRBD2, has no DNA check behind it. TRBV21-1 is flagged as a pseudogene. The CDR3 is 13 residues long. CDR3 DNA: TGTGCCAGCACCCCTGATAGCGGCTACGAGCAGTACGTC. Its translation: CASTPDSGYEQYV.

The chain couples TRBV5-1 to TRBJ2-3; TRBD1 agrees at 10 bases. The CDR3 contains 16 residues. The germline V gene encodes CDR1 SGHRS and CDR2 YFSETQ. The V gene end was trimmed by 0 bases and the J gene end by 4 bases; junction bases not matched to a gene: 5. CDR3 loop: CASSLDGTGDADTQYF. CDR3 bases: TGCGCCAGCAGCTTGGACGGGACAGGGGACGCAGATACGCAGTATTTT.

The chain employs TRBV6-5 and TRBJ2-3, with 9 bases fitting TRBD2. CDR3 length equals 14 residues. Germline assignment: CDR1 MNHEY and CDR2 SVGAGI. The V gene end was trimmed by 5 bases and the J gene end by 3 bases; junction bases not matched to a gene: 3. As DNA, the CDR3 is TGTGCCAGCAGTCGACTAGCGGAGACAGATACGCAGTATTTT. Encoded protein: CASSRLAETDTQYF.

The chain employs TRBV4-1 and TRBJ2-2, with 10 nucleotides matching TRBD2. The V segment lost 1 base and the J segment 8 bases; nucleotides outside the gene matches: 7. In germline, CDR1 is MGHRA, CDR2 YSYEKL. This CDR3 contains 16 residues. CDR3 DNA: TGCGCCAGCAGCCAAGGGTTGCTAGCGGGGGTGGGGGAGCTGTTTTTT. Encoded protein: CASSQGLLAGVGELFF.

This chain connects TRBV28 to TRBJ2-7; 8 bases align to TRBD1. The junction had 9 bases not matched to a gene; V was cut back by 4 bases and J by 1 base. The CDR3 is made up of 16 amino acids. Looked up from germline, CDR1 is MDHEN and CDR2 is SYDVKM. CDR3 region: CASSSGTGVFSYEQYF. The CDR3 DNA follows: TGTGCCAGCAGTTCAGGGACAGGAGTTTTTTCCTACGAGCAGTACTTC.

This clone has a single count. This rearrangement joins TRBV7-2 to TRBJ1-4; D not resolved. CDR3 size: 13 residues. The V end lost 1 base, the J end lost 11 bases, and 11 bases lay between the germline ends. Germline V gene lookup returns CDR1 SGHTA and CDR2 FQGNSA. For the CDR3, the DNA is TGTGCCAGCAGCTTAGGGCTGGCGGGGAAACTGTTTTTT. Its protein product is CASSLGLAGKLFF.

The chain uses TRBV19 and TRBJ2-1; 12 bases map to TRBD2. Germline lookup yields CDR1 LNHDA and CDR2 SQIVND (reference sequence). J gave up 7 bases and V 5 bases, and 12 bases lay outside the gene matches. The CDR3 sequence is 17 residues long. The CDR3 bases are TGTGCCAGTAGTCCTCAACGACAGACTAGCGGGAGAAATGAGCAGTTCTTC. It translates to CASSPQRQTSGRNEQFF. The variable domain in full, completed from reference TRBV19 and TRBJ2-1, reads DGGITQSPKYLFRKEGQNVTLSCEQNLNHDAMYWYRQDPGQGLRLIYYSQIVNDFQKGDIAEGYSVSREKKESFPLTVTSAQKNPTAFYLCASSPQRQTSGRNEQFFGPGTRLTVL.

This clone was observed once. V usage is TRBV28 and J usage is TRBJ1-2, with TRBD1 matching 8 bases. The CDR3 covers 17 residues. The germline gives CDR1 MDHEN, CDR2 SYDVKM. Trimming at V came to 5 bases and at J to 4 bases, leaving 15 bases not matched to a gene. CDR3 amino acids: CASSPRGQGAISYGYTF. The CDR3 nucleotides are TGTGCCAGCAGTCCCCGAGGGCAGGGGGCTATTAGCTATGGCTACACCTTC.